This T cell receptor (beta chain) came from a study of T cells in Graves' hyperthyroidism and ophthalmopathy. RNA transcripts served as the template for amplifying TCR beta CDR3 regions. HTBI primers were employed in a first-round RT-PCR of the TCR CDR3. In TCRdb, the multiplex PCR reads were re-called with MiXCR into one record per CDR3 protein. Among a few hundred thousand distinct CDR3 sequences listed, 15% to 19% were seen once. The table lists this clonotype with many counts. In making diagnoses, clinical symptoms, serum thyroxine and TRAb, thyroid ultrasound and orbital computed tomography were all used. The CDR3 contains 17 residues. V lost 7 bases and J lost 3; bases outside the gene matches: 13. Germline CDR1 is MDHEN and CDR2 is SYDVKM.

Sequencing input: blood. This sequence joins TRBV28 and TRBJ2-1; 9 bases align to TRBD1. This clonotype was sampled from a woman in her twenties or thirties with Graves' hyperthyroidism. The CDR3 nucleotides are TGTGCCAGCAATGATCCATTCCGGGACAGGGACTACAATGAGCAGTTCTTC. This sequence encodes CASNDPFRDRDYNEQFF.